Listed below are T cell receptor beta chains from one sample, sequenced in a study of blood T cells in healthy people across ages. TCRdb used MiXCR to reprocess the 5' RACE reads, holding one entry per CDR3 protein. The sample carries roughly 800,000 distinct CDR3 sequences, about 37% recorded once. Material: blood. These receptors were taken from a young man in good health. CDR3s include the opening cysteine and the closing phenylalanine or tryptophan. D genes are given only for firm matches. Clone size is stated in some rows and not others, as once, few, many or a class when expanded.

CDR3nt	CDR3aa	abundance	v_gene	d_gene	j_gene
TGTGCCAGCAGCGTAGCTCTAGCGGGGGCCTTCCGCAACCATGAGCAGTACTTC	CASSVALAGAFRNHEQYF	.	TRBV9	TRBD2	TRBJ2-7
TGCGCCAGCAGCCAAGATCTCCGGAGGTATGGCTACACCTTC	CASSQDLRRYGYTF	.	TRBV4-3	.	TRBJ1-2
TGCGCCAGCAGCTTGTTACCTAGCCCGGAAGAGACCCAGTACTTC	CASSLLPSPEETQYF	few	TRBV5-1	.	TRBJ2-5
TGCGCCAGCAGGCGACAGGGGAATAAAGATACGCAGTATTTT	CASRRQGNKDTQYF	few	TRBV4-1	TRBD1	TRBJ2-3
TGTGCCATCAGTCGAAGATTTAGCGAAAGCTCCTACAATGAGCAGTTCTTC	CAISRRFSESSYNEQFF	.	TRBV10-3	.	TRBJ2-1
TGCGCCAGCAGCCCGAGACAGGGATCGGACACCGGGGAGCTGTTTTTT	CASSPRQGSDTGELFF	.	TRBV5-1	TRBD1	TRBJ2-2
TGTGCCAGCAGTTATCTCCCGGGAGGAAGCATTCAGTACTTC	CASSYLPGGSIQYF	.	TRBV12-3/TRBV12-4	TRBD2	TRBJ2-4
TGTGCCAGCAGCGCGGACAGTAGCACAGATACGCAGTATTTT	CASSADSSTDTQYF	.	TRBV13	.	TRBJ2-3
TGCAGTGCTGCCGGGACGGCCTATGGCTACACCTTC	CSAAGTAYGYTF	many	TRBV20-1	.	TRBJ1-2
TGTGCCAGCAGTGAAGCATCCCCCAGCCTTGGAAACACCATATATTTT	CASSEASPSLGNTIYF	.	TRBV2	.	TRBJ1-3
TGTGCCAGCAGCTTTTTCCGGGCAGCCGAGAACTATGGCTACACCTTC	CASSFFRAAENYGYTF	.	TRBV7-9	.	TRBJ1-2
TGCGCCAGCAGCCAAGAAGGGACAGGGACAGGGGATACGCAGTATTTT	CASSQEGTGTGDTQYF	.	TRBV4-1	TRBD1	TRBJ2-3
TGTGCCAGCAGCCCCGGACAGGGGTTATATGAAAAACTGTTTTTT	CASSPGQGLYEKLFF	.	TRBV5-5	TRBD1	TRBJ1-4
TGTGCCAGTTCACGATCGGGGGATTTTTCCTACGAGCAGTACTTC	CASSRSGDFSYEQYF	.	TRBV19	.	TRBJ2-7
TGCAGTGCTAGTGAACCGGCTAGCGGGAGGGATGAGCAGTTCTTC	CSASEPASGRDEQFF	many	TRBV20-1	TRBD2	TRBJ2-1
TGCGCCAGCAGCCCCCCGCCGAGTGAGCAGTTCTTC	CASSPPPSEQFF	many	TRBV5-1	.	TRBJ2-1
TGCGCCAGCAGTCGAGAGAGCAGGTTGTACAATGAGCAGTTCTTC	CASSRESRLYNEQFF	few	TRBV5-1	.	TRBJ2-1
TGTGCCAGCAGCCAAGACCACACCTATCAGCCCCAGCATTTT	CASSQDHTYQPQHF	.	TRBV3-1	.	TRBJ1-5
TGCGCCAGCCGGCTGAAAGATCAGCCCCAGCATTTT	CASRLKDQPQHF	.	TRBV5-1	.	TRBJ1-5
TGCGCCAGCAGCCTGAATTCCGGGGACCAAGAGACCCAGTACTTC	CASSLNSGDQETQYF	few	TRBV5-1	.	TRBJ2-5
TGTGCCAGCAGCGGCCGGGACTGTGCCGTGGTTGACACAGATACGCAGTATTTT	CASSGRDCAVVDTDTQYF	.	TRBV7-2	.	TRBJ2-3
TGTGCCAGCAGCCTTAGACAAGCGCGTCTGCATTATAATGAAAAACTGTTTTTT	CASSLRQARLHYNEKLFF	.	TRBV7-4	.	TRBJ1-4
TGTGCCAGCAGTTTACTAGCGGGGGCCCTGAATGAGCAGTTCTTC	CASSLLAGALNEQFF	few	TRBV12-3/TRBV12-4	TRBD2	TRBJ2-1
TGCGCCAGCAGCCAAGCGTACAACAGGGGTATCGGAGAGACCCAGTACTTC	CASSQAYNRGIGETQYF	few	TRBV4-1	TRBD1	TRBJ2-5
TGTGCCAGCAGTTTACCGAGCGGGGGGGGGACCGGGGAGCTGTTTTTT	CASSLPSGGGTGELFF	.	TRBV12-3/TRBV12-4	TRBD2	TRBJ2-2
TGTGCCACCAGTGATTCCACAGGGTGGCGAGAGACCCAGTACTTC	CATSDSTGWRETQYF	many	TRBV24-1	.	TRBJ2-5
TGTGCCAGCAGCCAAGACCGGGCCGGGACAGGGTCGATGGAGCAGTTCTTC	CASSQDRAGTGSMEQFF	.	TRBV14	TRBD1	TRBJ2-1
TGTGCCAGCAGTGAAGCGACTGGAACCTACGAGCAGTACTTC	CASSEATGTYEQYF	few	TRBV2	.	TRBJ2-7
TGCGCCAGCAGCTTGGGGAGGGATCAGGACACTGAAGCTTTCTTT	CASSLGRDQDTEAFF	.	TRBV5-1	.	TRBJ1-1
TGTGCCAACAGTTTAGGGACAGGGGTAAATTCACCCCTCCACTTT	CANSLGTGVNSPLHF	.	TRBV27	TRBD1	TRBJ1-6
TGTGCCAGCAGCTCCGGGACAGCTGGGGCCAACGTCCTGACTTTC	CASSSGTAGANVLTF	.	TRBV13	TRBD1	TRBJ2-6
TGCAGCGCCGGGACAGGGGTATTTGGCTACACCTTC	CSAGTGVFGYTF	many	TRBV29-1	TRBD1	TRBJ1-2
TGTGCCAGCAGCCTCACTACGGGGCTCCAAGAGACCCAGTACTTC	CASSLTTGLQETQYF	.	TRBV7-6	.	TRBJ2-5
TGTGCCAGCAGTGGCTCACAGGGGGCTGAAGCTTTCTTT	CASSGSQGAEAFF	.	TRBV6-4	TRBD1	TRBJ1-1
TGTGCCAGCTCTAACGGGGGCGTCGGCTATGGCTACACCTTC	CASSNGGVGYGYTF	.	TRBV7-2	.	TRBJ1-2
TGTGCCAGCAGTCCAGGGTACCAAGAGACCCAGTACTTC	CASSPGYQETQYF	many	TRBV6-6	.	TRBJ2-5
TGTGCCAGCAGGATTAGGGCCCGAGAGGGGAATGAGCAGTACTTC	CASRIRAREGNEQYF	.	TRBV6-5	.	TRBJ2-7
TGTGTCAGCAGCTTGGTGCTACATGAGGGCTACACCTTC	CVSSLVLHEGYTF	.	TRBV5-6	.	TRBJ1-2
TGTGCCAGCAGTTTAGGGCAGAAAATTAACTATGGCTACACCTTC	CASSLGQKINYGYTF	many	TRBV12-3/TRBV12-4	.	TRBJ1-2
TGCAGTGCTAGTTTAACTAGCGGCTATGAGCAGTTCTTC	CSASLTSGYEQFF	few	TRBV20-1	TRBD2	TRBJ2-1
TGTGCCAGCAGCCAGGGACCAGCGAATGCCTACGAGCAGTACTTC	CASSQGPANAYEQYF	.	TRBV3-1	.	TRBJ2-7
TGTGCCAGCAGCTTGGAAGCGGGCTTGAACACCGGGGAGCTGTTTTTT	CASSLEAGLNTGELFF	few	TRBV7-3	.	TRBJ2-2